This T cell receptor beta chain was documented in a study of T cell repertoires in cytomegalovirus infection (dated by TCRdb to between 2019 and 2020). Describing the broader study: Recently identified HLA-C-restricted CMV epitopes, whose presentation resists viral immunomodulation, were targeted by peptide stimulations together with well-studied HLA-B-restricted epitopes. Donor HLA type was relevant to the analysis, because carriage of CMV infection together with the matching HLA type was indicated by public TCR beta signatures.

General study outcomes and caveats: The ex vivo response was dominated by HLA-C-restricted CMV-specific TCR beta clonotypes, which also provided the single most frequent clonotype in two of eight donors. Carriers of CMV infection plus the relevant HLA type were discriminated by the cumulative frequency of public TCR beta family members in the study cohort and in an independent roughly 370-donor cohort.

From cysteine to phenylalanine, the CDR3 is 16 amino acids long. Only the CDR3 portion is preserved as DNA: 48 bases, with reading frame beginning at the first base. Between the V and J ends, shortened by 5 bases and 4 bases respectively, the junction contains 21 bases. CDR1 and CDR2, looked up from the germline V gene (reference sequence), are MNHEY and SMNVEV. Reads for this sample came from an Illumina HiSeq 1500. TCRdb ran its own pipeline on the public reads, namely fastp trimming at Q25 and MiXCR clone calling, and kept in-frame beta chains. Records with the same CDR3 protein are collapsed into one entry carrying the most frequent genes and DNA. Recorded for this sample are about 570,000 distinct CDR3 sequences; 35% to 50% of them occurred a single time. The biggest ten clones account for more than 40% of the sample. Concerning this clonotype: The target of this receptor is not known. Per-nucleotide qualities are absent, and no much larger clonotype sits a single base away.

This specimen's treatment or condition label, interpreted: in vitro stimulation with specific CMV peptide epitopes to enrich CMV-specific T cells. The starting material was cultured PBMCs, obtained from culture after CMV antigen stimulation. The clonotype originates from a human donor in good health (CMV status not recorded). Some clones in this sample may be carry-over from other donors' samples. This chain is built from TRBV27 and TRBJ2-7; TRBD2 is a possible D gene, resting on 6 matching bases. The base sequence is TGTGCCAGCAGTCTCCTCCGGGGGAGTTGGGTGTACGAGCAGTACTTC. The encoded protein is CASSLLRGSWVYEQYF.